The clone carrying this TCR beta chain was detected ten times or more. Antigen unknown. The sample originates from a study of metastatic and nonmetastatic thyroid tumors. Looking at the study overall: Repertoire data that came from the blood and tumor or nodule tissue of malignant and benign thyroid patients were compared.

No patient had received any treatment before thyroid surgery. Whole-study results and caveats: Relative to benign nodules, malignant thyroid tumors were reportedly characterized by significantly elevated TCR beta diversity in blood and tumor.

CDR3 length: 15 residues. Between the trimmed V and J ends, which lost 0 bases and 1 base, there was a span of 10 bases. Germline CDR1 is DFQATT and CDR2 is SNEGSKA (reference sequence). As handled by the study authors: A classifier of distant metastasis in papillary thyroid cancer was built from CDR3 differences (across clinicopathological groups). TCRdb re-called clones from the PCR reads using MiXCR. TCRdb's processing, not the authors', yielded these V and J calls. This sample has tens of thousands of clones, with roughly 15% found just once. V usage is TRBV20-1 and J usage is TRBJ1-5; unclear D gene. The sample was blood. The sequence derives from a male donor with papillary thyroid cancer or a benign thyroid nodule (not recorded which). Some clones in this sample may be carry-over from other donors' samples. The CDR3 region is CSARDNYRSNQPQHF. CDR3 coding DNA: TGCAGTGCTAGAGATAATTACAGAAGCAATCAGCCCCAGCATTTT.